This T cell receptor beta chain was retrieved from a study of Ad26.COV2.S vaccination and SARS-CoV-2 variants. Regarding treatment: 19 received Ad26.COV2.S at low or high dose, single or two shots; 5 received placebo; per-sample allocation not given. Material that was analyzed had been drawn on day 63 after the first vaccine or placebo injection. This CDR3 contains 15 residues. Looked up from germline, CDR1 is SNHLY and CDR2 is FYNNEI. V shed 7 bases and J 2 bases; nucleotides not matched to a gene: 10. The repertoire was sequenced with immunoSEQ multiplex PCR; TCRdb's copy has only in-frame clones and lacks some. The table records 300,000 to 400,000 clones, around four fifths of them present only once.

The sequences come from peripheral blood, collected in a trial of Ad26.COV2.S vaccine versus placebo. V and J are TRBV2 and TRBJ2-7; 8 bases are a match to TRBD1. The origin of this receptor is a person between 18 and 60 years old who received the Ad26.COV2.S COVID-19 vaccine or a placebo. Here the CDR3 DNA reads TGTGCCAGCAAGATCACAGGGGGGTCTGCCTACGAGCAGTACTTC. As protein: CASKITGGSAYEQYF.